The entry below gives a single TCR beta chain sequence along with its context. The antigen it binds to is not known. Within one base of it there is no much larger clone, and no base qualities were kept. The data stem from a study of T-cell memory formation after mild COVID-19 (dated by TCRdb to the early 2020s). Regarding the research as a whole: Most TCR sequence clusters were specific to one of the two donors. The cohort was made up of two young adult volunteers, one female and one male, who were previously healthy. In a couple of donors, T-cell clones that expanded and contracted after mild COVID-19 were followed by sequencing TCRalpha and TCRbeta repertoires longitudinally.

Germline trimming: 8 bases from V, 5 bases from J; junction bases outside gene matches: 3. CDR1 SNHLY and CDR2 FYNNEI were looked up in the germline V gene. From the cysteine up to the phenylalanine, the CDR3 has a length of 13 residues. The retained sequence is limited to the CDR3, 39 bases, with the frame set at the first base. Sequencer: Illumina NovaSeq 6000. Using 5'RACE with constant-segment primers, TCRalpha and TCRbeta cDNA libraries were constructed, with sample barcodes and unique molecular identifiers added in the process. RNA was extracted from every sample with Trizol reagent. Amplification of the libraries took two PCR steps, and the second step added a second sample barcode plus Illumina TruSeq adapters. Libraries were sequenced on an Illumina NovaSeq with 2 x 150 bp paired-end reads. As for the original processing: Demultiplexing of reads and collapsing into UMI-guided consensus sequences were performed with migec v1.2.7. Using mixcr v2.1.11, UMI consensuses were aligned to TRA and TRB V and J templates and then assembled into clonotypes. Clonotypes were classified as expanded or contracted when called significant by both edgeR and NoisET, with noise models trained on biological replicates. edgeR calls used a false discovery rate-adjusted p below 0.01 and a log2 fold-change threshold of 1. As an exploratory analysis of dynamics, max-normalized trajectories of the 1000 most abundant clonotypes were examined with PCA combined with hierarchical clustering. Separately sequenced CD4+ and CD8+ repertoires were used to assign the CD4 or CD8 phenotype of responding clones. In TCRdb, the public reads were trimmed at Q25 with fastp and aligned with MiXCR, with productive beta chains retained. Rows matching on CDR3 protein sequence are summarized as one entry with the most common DNA and genes. These V and J calls rely on TCRdb rather than the paper's analysis. This sample gives 300,000 to 350,000 distinct CDR3 sequences in total; roughly an eighth of them show up just once. 21% of the sample belongs to the ten largest clones.

Ficoll-Paque density gradient centrifugation was the method used to isolate PBMCs. The paper as a whole reports these results and caveats: Some responding clones were found in pre-infection memory, which suggests that pre-existing cross-reactive memory T cells took part in the SARS-CoV-2 response. Whether the second-wave clones peaking on day 37 were SARS-CoV-2 specific was not confirmed. The study included only a couple of mild cases, and larger cohorts that include severe cases with pre-infection samples were judged to be necessary. Clones that contracted from day 15 to 85 showed balanced CD4/CD8 phenotypes, whereas a second wave of clones that expanded from day 15 to 37 leaned towards CD4+. Contracting CD4+ clones turned up mainly in the CM and EM memory subsets, whereas EMRA was where CD8+ clones were enriched.

The clonotype comes from a man between 18 and 35 years old who had mild COVID-19 (a few samples of this study predate the infection). The sample titles of this study are shuffled in the database, so cell type and time point are left out; the donor was told from shared clones. Sequenced input: PBMCs or a T cell subset sorted from them (not recorded which). The chain employs TRBV2 and TRBJ1-6; TRBD1 agrees with 7 junctional bases. CDR3 region: CASGQDHNSPLHF. The nucleotides are TGTGCCAGCGGACAGGACCATAATTCACCCCTCCACTTT. The full variable domain, completed from the reference TRBV2 and TRBJ1-6 proteins outside the CDR3, reads EPEVTQTPSHQVTQMGQEVILRCVPISNHLYFYWYRQILGQKVEFLVSFYNNEISEKSEIFDDQFSVERPDGSNFTLKIRSTKLEDSAMYFCASGQDHNSPLHFGNGTRLTVT.